The source of this T cell receptor (beta chain) is a study of T cell responses to AZD1222 COVID-19 vaccine. TCRdb's copy holds only in-frame clones and misses some; the assay was immunoSEQ multiplex PCR. The repertoire consists of 120,000 or so clones, with 90% occurring once and the leading ten covering 7.2%. To note about this clone: What it binds is not known.

The CDR3 is made up of 12 amino acids. Germline-derived CDR1 and CDR2 are SGHRS and YFSETQ. V gave up 6 bases and J gave up 0 bases, with 6 bases separating them. Study-wide results and limits: Dominant at 160-218 and 743-854, vaccine-associated CD4 TCRs also spanned spike.

The gene calls are TRBV5-1 and TRBJ1-1; D remains ambiguous. The material sequenced was peripheral blood, taken on day 0 of AZD1222 vaccination. This TCR was recovered from an adult in good health. The DNA of the CDR3 is TGCGCCAGCATCCCAGTGAACACTGAAGCTTTCTTT. This gives the protein CASIPVNTEAFF.